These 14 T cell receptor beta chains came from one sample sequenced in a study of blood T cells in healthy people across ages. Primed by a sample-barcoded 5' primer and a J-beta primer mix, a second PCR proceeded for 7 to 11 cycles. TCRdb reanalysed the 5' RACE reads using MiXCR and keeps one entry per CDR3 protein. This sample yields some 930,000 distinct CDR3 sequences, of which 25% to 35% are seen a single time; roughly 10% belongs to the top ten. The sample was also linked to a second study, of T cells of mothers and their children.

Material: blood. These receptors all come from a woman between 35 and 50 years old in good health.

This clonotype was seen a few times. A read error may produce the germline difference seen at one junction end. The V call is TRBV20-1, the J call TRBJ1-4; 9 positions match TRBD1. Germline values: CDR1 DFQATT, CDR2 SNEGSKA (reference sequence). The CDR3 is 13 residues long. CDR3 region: CGARVQGAEKLFF. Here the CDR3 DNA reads TGCGGTGCTAGAGTACAGGGGGCTGAAAAACTGTTTTTT.

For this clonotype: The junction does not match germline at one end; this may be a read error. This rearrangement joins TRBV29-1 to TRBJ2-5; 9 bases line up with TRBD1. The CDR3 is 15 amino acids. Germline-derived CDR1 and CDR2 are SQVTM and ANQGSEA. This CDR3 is CSVKEHLGQGETQYF. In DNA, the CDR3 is TGCAGCGTTAAAGAACACCTGGGACAGGGCGAGACCCAGTACTTC.

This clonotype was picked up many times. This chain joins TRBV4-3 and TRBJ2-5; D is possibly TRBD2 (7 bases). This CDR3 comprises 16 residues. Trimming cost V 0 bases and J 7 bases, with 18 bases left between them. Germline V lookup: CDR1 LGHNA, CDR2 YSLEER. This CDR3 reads CASSQDKGTGRGTQYF. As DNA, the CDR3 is TGCGCCAGCAGCCAAGATAAGGGTACAGGGAGGGGGACCCAGTACTTC.

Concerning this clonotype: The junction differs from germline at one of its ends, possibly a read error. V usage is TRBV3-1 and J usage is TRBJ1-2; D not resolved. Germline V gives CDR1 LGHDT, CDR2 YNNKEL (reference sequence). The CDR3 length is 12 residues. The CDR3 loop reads CAGSQVSNGYTF. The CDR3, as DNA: TGTGCCGGCAGCCAAGTTTCGAATGGCTACACCTTC.

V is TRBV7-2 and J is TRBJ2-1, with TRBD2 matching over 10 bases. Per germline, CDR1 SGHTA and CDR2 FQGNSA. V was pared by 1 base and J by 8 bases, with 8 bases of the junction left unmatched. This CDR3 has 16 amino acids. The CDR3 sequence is CASSLGLAGAQDEQFF. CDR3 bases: TGTGCCAGCAGCTTAGGACTAGCGGGCGCTCAGGATGAGCAGTTCTTC.

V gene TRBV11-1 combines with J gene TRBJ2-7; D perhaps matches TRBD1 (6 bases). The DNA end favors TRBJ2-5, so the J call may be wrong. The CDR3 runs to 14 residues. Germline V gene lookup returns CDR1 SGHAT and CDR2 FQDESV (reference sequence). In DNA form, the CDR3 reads TGTGCCAGCAGCTTAAGGGACACACAAGAGACCCAGTACTTC. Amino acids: CASSLRDTQETQYF.

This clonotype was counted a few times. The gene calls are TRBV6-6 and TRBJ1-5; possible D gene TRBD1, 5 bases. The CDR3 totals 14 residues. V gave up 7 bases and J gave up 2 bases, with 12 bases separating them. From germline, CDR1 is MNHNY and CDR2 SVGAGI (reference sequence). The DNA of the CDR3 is TGTGCCAGCATCCCGACAGTGGGCAATCAGCCCCAGCATTTT. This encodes CASIPTVGNQPQHF.

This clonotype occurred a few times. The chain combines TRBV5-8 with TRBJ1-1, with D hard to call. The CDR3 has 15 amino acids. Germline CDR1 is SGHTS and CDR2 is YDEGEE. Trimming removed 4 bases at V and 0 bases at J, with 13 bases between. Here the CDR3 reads CASSLKGGMNTEAFF. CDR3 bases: TGTGCCAGCAGCCTCAAGGGAGGGATGAACACTGAAGCTTTCTTT.

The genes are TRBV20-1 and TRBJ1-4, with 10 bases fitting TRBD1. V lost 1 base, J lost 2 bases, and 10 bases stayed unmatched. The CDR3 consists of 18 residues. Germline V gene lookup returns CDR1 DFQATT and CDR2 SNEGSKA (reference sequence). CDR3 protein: CSARGLGQGVPTNEKLFF. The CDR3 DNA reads TGCAGTGCTAGAGGGCTTGGACAGGGGGTGCCTACTAATGAAAAACTGTTTTTT.

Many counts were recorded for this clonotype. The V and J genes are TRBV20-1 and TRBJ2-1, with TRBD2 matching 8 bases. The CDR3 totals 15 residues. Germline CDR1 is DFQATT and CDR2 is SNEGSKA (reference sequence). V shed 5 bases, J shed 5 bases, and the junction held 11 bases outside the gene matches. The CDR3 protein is CSAPPGGPRNNEQFF. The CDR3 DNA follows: TGCAGTGCTCCCCCGGGGGGGCCACGGAACAATGAGCAGTTCTTC.

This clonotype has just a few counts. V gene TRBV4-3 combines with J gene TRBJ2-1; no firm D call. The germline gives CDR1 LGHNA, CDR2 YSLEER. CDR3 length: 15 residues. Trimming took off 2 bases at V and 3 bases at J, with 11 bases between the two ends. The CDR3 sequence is CASSQQDSLYNEQFF. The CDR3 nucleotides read TGCGCCAGCAGCCAACAGGATTCCCTCTACAATGAGCAGTTCTTC.

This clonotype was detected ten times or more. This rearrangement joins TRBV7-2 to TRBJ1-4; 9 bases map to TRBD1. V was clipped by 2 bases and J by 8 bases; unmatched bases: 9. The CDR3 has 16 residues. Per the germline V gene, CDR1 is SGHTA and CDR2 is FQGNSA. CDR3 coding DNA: TGTGCCAGCAGCTTATACACAGGGGGCGCAGGAGAAAAACTGTTTTTT. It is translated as CASSLYTGGAGEKLFF.

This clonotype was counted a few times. DNA for the CDR3: TGTGCCAGCCTAAGAGCGGGGGCCTCAGATACGCAGTATTTT. Encoded protein: CASLRAGASDTQYF. The chain employs TRBV7-2 and TRBJ2-3; 8 nucleotides line up with TRBD2. CDR1 is SGHTA and CDR2 is FQGNSA in the germline V gene. Trimming removed 8 bases from V and 4 bases from J; junction bases left unmatched: 8. The CDR3 is 14 residues long.

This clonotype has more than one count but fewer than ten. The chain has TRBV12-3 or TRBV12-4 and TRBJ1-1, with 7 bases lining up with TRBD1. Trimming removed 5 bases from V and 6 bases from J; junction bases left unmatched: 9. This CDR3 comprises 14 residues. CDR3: CASSTTGEAPEAFF. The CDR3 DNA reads TGTGCCAGCAGTACCACAGGGGAAGCTCCTGAAGCTTTCTTT.